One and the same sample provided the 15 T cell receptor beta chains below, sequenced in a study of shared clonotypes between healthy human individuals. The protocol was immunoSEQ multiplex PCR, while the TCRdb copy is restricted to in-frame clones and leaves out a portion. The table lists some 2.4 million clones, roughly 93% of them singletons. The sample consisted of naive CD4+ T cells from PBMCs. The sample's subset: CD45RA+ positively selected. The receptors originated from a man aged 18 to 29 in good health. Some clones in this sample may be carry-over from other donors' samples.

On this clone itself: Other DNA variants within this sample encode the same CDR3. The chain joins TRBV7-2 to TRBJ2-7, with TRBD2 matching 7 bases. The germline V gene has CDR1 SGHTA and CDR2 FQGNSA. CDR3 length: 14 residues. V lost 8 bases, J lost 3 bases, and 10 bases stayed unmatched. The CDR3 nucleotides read TGTGCCAGCTCCCCTAGGCGGGAGAGCTACGAGCAGTACTTC. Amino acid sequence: CASSPRRESYEQYF.

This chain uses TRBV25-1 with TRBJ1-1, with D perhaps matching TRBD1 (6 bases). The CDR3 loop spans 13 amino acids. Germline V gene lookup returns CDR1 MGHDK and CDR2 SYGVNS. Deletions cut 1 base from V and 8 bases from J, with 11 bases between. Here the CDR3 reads CASSELQGREAFF. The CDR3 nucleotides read TGTGCCAGCAGTGAATTACAGGGTAGGGAAGCTTTCTTT.

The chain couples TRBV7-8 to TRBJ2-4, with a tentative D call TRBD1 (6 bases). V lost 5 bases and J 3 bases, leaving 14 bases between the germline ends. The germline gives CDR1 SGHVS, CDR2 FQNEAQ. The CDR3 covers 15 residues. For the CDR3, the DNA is TGTGCCAGCAGCAAAGAGGGGGTTGGCAAAAACATTCAGTACTTC. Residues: CASSKEGVGKNIQYF. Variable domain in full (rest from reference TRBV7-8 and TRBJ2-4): GAGVSQSPRYKVAKRGQDVALRCDPISGHVSLFWYQQALGQGPEFLTYFQNEAQLDKSGLPSDRFFAERPEGSVSTLKIQRTQQEDSAVYLCASSKEGVGKNIQYFGAGTRLSVL.

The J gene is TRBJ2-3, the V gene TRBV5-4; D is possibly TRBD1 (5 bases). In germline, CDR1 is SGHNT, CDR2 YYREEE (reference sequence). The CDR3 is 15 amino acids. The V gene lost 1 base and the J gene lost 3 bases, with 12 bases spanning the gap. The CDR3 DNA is TGTGCCAGCAGCTTGACAGGTTCCGGGACAGATACGCAGTATTTT. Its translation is CASSLTGSGTDTQYF.

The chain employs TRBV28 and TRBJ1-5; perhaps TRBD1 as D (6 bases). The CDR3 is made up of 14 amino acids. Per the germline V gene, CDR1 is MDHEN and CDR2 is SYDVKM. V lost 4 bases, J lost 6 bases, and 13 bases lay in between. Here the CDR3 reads CASSSSGAPQPQHF. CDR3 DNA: TGTGCCAGCAGTTCATCAGGGGCGCCTCAGCCCCAGCATTTT.

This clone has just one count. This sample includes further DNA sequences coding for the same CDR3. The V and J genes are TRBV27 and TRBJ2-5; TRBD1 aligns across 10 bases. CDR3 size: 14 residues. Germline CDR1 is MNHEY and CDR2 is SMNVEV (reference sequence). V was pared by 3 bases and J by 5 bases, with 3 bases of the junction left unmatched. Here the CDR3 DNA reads TGTGCCAGCAGTTTGGACAGGGGGGGGGAGACCCAGTACTTC. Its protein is CASSLDRGGETQYF.

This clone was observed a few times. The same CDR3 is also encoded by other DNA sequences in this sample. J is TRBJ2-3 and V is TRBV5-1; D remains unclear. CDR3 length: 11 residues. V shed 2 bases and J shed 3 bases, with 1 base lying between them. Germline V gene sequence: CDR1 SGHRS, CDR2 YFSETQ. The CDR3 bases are TGCGCCAGCAGCTTAACAGATACGCAGTATTTT. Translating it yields CASSLTDTQYF.

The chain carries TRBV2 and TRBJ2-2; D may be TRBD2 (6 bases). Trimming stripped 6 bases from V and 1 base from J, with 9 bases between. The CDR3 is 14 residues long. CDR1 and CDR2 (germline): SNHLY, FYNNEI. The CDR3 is CASRGGVNTGELFF. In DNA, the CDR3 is TGTGCCAGCAGGGGCGGGGTGAACACCGGGGAGCTGTTTTTT.

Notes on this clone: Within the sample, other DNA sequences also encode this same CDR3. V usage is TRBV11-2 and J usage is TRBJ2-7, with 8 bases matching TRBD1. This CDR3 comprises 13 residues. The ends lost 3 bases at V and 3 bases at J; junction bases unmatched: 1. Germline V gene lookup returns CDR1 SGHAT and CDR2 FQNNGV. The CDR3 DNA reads TGTGCCAGCAGCTTGGACAGGGTCTACGAGCAGTACTTC. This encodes CASSLDRVYEQYF.

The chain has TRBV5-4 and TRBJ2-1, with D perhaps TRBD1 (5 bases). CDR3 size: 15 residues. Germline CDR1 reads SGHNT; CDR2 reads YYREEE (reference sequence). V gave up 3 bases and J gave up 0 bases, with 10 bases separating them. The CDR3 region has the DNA TGTGCCAGCAGCTCGAACAGGAACTCCTACAATGAGCAGTTCTTC. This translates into CASSSNRNSYNEQFF. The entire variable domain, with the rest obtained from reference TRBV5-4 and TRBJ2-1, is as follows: ETGVTQSPTHLIKTRGQQVTLRCSSQSGHNTVSWYQQALGQGPQFIFQYYREEENGRGNFPPRFSGLQFPNYSSELNVNALELDDSALYLCASSSNRNSYNEQFFGPGTRLTVL.

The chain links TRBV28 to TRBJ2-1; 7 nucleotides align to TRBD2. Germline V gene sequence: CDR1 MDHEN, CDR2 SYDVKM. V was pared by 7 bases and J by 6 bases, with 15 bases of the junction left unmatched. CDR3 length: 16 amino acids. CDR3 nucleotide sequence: TGTGCCAGCAAACCCCAACGGGGCAGGGAGGGCAATGAGCAGTTCTTC. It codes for CASKPQRGREGNEQFF.

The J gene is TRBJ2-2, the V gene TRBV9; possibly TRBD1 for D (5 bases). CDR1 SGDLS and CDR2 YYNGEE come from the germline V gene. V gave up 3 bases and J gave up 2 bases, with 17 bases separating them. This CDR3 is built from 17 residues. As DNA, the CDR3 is TGTGCCAGCAGCGCCCTGCCTGGGGCCCCTAACACCGGGGAGCTGTTTTTT. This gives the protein CASSALPGAPNTGELFF.

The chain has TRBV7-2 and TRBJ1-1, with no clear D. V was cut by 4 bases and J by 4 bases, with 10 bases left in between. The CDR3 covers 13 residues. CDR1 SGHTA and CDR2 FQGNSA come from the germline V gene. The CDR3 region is CASSSSVATEAFF. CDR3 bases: TGTGCCAGCAGCTCCAGTGTCGCCACTGAAGCTTTCTTT.

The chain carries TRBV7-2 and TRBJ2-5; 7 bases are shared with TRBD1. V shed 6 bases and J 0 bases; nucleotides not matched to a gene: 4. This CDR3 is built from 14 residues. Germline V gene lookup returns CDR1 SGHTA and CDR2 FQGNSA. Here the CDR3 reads CASSPDRDQETQYF. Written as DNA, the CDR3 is TGTGCCAGCAGTCCCGACAGGGACCAAGAGACCCAGTACTTC.

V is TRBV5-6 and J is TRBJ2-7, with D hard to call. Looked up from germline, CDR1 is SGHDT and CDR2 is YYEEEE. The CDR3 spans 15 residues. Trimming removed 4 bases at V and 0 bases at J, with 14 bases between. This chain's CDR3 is CASSPRAVRSYEQYF. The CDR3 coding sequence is TGTGCCAGCAGCCCTAGGGCGGTCCGCTCCTACGAGCAGTACTTC.